This passage covers 2 T cell receptor beta chains from one sample sequenced in a study of beta chain features in type 1 diabetes. Study results and caveats: All four CD4+ subsets from Type 1 diabetes patients carried moderately but significantly shorter TCRB CDR3s.

These receptors lack a known antigen. Of the isolated RNA, all was reverse transcribed, and so the sequenced material was expressed TCRB transcripts. Clones were read by immunoSEQ multiplex PCR, and TCRdb kept only the in-frame ones, dropping some. The table lists about 150,000 clones, 9% to 12% of them singletons. The material sequenced was central memory CD4+ T cells from blood. These TCRs come from a young man with type 1 diabetes.

V is TRBV6-5 and J is TRBJ1-2; D not certain. V gave up 2 bases and J gave up 9 bases, with 13 bases separating them. Germline CDR1 is MNHEY and CDR2 is SVGAGI. The CDR3 totals 13 residues. CDR3 region: CASSYSLAGSYTF. In DNA, the CDR3 is TGTGCCAGCAGTTACAGTTTAGCCGGGAGCTACACCTTC.

The rearrangement joins TRBV12-2 to TRBJ2-7; the DNA was not compared with TRBD2, the D call given in the table. TRBV12-2 corresponds to a pseudogene. This CDR3 comprises 15 residues. CDR3 bases: TGTGCAAGTCGCGCCCAACGGACTCCCTCCTACGAGCAGTACTTC. This sequence encodes CASRAQRTPSYEQYF.